This T cell receptor beta chain was recovered during a study of preoperative IRX-2 immunotherapy in early breast cancer. CDR1 is SQVTM and CDR2 is ANQGSEA in the germline V gene. The CDR3 has 16 amino acids. Trimming cost V 2 bases and J 2 bases; bases outside gene matches: 9. As for treatment: preoperative locoregional IRX-2 cytokine immunotherapy. Preoperative locoregional IRX-2 cytokine immunotherapy was tested in the phase Ib source study. Profiled with immunoSEQ multiplex PCR; TCRdb holds only in-frame clones, not every one. The sample holds over 35,000 clones, about 95% seen once. The sequence came from a human donor with breast cancer. Sample: tumor tissue, taken after IRX-2 immunotherapy. The rearrangement joins TRBV29-1 to TRBJ2-1, with 7 bases that match TRBD1. CDR3 nucleotide sequence: TGCAGCGTTGAAAAGGGGACAGTCTCCCCCTACAATGAGCAGTTCTTC. Its translation is CSVEKGTVSPYNEQFF.